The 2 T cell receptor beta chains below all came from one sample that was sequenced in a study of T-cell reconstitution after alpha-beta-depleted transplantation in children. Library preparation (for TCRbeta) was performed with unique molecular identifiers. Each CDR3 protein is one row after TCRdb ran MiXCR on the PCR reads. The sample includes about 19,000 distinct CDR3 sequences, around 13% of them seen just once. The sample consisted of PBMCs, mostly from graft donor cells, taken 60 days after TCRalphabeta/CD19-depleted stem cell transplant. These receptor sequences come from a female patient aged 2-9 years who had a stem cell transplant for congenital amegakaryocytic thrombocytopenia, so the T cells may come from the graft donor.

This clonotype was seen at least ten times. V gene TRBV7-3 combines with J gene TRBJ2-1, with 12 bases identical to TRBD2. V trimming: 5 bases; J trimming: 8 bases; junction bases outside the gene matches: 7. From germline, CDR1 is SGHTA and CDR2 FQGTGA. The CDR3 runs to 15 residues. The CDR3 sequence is CASSLGLAGLDEQFF. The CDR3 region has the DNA TGTGCCAGCAGCCTAGGACTAGCGGGATTGGATGAGCAGTTCTTC.

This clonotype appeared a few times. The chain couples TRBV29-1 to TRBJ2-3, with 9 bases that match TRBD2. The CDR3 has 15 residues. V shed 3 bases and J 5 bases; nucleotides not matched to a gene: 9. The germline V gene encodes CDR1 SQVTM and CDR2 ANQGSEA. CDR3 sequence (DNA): TGCAGCGTTGATTCGGCGGGAGGGGTGGGAGATACGCAGTATTTT. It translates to CSVDSAGGVGDTQYF.